Here is one T cell receptor beta chain with its context. Its specificity is not known. These data originate in a study of CD4 T cells in relation to SARS-CoV-2 and coronaviruses. Study information: After roughly ten days of antigen culture, PBMC TCR beta CDR3s were sequenced. No peptide or an HIV-1 Nef peptide pool served as negative control.

The unexposed donors gave CD4+ T cells in about 2011-2019, prior to COVID-19. The cells were cultured for under twelve days before CD4+ T cells were isolated. Testing used SARS-CoV-2 S/N and four cold-coronavirus spikes on unexposed-donor CD4+ T cells, cells permitting. The protocol was immunoSEQ multiplex PCR, while the TCRdb copy is restricted to in-frame clones and leaves out a portion. Of tens of thousands of clones in the sample, about 81% were seen once. General observations from the study: No crossreactivity against non-spike viral proteins was tested here.

This CDR3 has 14 amino acids. Trimming removed 3 bases from V and 6 bases from J, with 9 bases in between. Germline CDR1 reads SGHTA; CDR2 reads FQGNSA. V usage is TRBV7-2 and J usage is TRBJ1-6; D not resolved. The sequence came from a human donor in good health. Material: CD4+ T cells from PBMCs, cultured in vitro. CDR3 coding DNA: TGTGCCAGCAGCTTGGAGCACAGTAATTCACCCCTCCACTTT. This translates into CASSLEHSNSPLHF.